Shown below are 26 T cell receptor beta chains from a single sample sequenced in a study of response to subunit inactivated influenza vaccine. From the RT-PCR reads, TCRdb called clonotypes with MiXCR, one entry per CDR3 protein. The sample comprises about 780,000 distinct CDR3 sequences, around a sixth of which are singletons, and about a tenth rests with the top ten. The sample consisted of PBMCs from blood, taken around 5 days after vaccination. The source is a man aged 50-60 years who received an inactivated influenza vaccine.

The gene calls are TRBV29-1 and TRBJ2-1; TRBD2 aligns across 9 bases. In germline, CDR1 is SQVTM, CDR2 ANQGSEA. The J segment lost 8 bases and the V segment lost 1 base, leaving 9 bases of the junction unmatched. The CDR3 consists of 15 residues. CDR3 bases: TGCAGCGTTGAAGGTTCGGCTAGCGGGGACCATGAGCAGTTCTTC. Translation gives CSVEGSASGDHEQFF.

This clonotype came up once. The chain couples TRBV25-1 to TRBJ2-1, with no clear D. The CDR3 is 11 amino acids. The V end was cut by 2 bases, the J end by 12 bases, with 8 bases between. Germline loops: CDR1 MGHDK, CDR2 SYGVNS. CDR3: CASSEQTAQFF. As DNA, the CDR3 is TGTGCCAGCAGTGAACAAACCGCGCAGTTCTTC.

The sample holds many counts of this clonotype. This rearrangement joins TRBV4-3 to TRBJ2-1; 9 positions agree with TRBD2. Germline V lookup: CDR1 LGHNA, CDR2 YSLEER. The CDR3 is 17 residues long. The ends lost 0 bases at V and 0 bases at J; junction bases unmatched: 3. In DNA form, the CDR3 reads TGCGCCAGCAGCCAAGATCTAGCGGGAAGCTCCTACAATGAGCAGTTCTTC. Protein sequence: CASSQDLAGSSYNEQFF.

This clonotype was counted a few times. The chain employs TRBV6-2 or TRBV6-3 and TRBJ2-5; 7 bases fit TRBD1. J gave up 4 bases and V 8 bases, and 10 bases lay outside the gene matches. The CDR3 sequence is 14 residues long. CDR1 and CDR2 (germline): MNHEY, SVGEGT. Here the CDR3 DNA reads TGTGCCAGCGGCGACCCAGGGGGATTAGAGACCCAGTACTTC. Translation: CASGDPGGLETQYF.

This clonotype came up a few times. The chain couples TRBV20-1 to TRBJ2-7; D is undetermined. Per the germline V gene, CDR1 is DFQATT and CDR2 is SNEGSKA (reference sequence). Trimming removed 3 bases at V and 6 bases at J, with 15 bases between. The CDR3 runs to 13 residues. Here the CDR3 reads CSARATLASEQYF. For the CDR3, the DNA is TGCAGTGCTAGGGCGACGCTGGCGAGCGAGCAGTACTTC.

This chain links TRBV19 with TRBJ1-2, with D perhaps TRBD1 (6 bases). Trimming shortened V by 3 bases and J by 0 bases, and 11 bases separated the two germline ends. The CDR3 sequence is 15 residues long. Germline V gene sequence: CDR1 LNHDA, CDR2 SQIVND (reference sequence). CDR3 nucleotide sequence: TGTGCCAGTAGTATCCGGCCAGGGGCTAACTATGGCTACACCTTC. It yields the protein CASSIRPGANYGYTF.

The CDR3 here is CASSVAASPYEQYF. DNA of the CDR3: TGTGCCAGCAGCGTAGCTGCATCCCCCTACGAGCAGTACTTC. This chain connects TRBV9 to TRBJ2-7; no clear D gene. The V end lost 0 bases, the J end lost 2 bases, and 9 bases lay between the germline ends. Per the germline V gene, CDR1 is SGDLS and CDR2 is YYNGEE. This CDR3 region has 14 residues.

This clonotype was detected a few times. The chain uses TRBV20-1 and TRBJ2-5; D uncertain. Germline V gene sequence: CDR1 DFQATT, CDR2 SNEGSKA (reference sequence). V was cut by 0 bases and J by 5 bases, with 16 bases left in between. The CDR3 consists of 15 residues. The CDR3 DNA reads TGCAGTGCTAGAGAAGTGCTGGGCCCCAAGGAGACCCAGTACTTC. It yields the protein CSAREVLGPKETQYF.

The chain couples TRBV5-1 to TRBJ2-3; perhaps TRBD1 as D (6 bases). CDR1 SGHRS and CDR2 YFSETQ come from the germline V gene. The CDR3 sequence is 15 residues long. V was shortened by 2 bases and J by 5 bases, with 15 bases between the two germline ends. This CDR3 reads CASSLPGQGGDTQYF. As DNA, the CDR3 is TGCGCCAGCAGCTTACCGGGACAAGGAGGAGATACGCAGTATTTT.

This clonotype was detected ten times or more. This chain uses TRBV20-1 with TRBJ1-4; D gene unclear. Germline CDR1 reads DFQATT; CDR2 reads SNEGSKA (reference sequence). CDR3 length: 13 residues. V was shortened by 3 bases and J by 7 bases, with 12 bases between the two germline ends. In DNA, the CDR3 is TGCAGTGCTAGTCTCGGGATTACTGAAAAACTGTTTTTT. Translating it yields CSASLGITEKLFF.

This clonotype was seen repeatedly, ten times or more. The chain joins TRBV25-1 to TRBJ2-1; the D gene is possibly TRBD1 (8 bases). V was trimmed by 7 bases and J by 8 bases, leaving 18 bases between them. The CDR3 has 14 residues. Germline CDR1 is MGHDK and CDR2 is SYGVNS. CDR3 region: CASTTGEGFDEQFF. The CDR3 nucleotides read TGTGCCAGCACGACAGGGGAGGGTTTCGATGAGCAGTTCTTC.

The CDR3 is CASSAGLTGFGANVLTF. CDR3 in DNA: TGTGCCAGCAGTGCGGGGCTTACAGGGTTCGGGGCCAACGTCCTGACTTTC. The V call is TRBV2, the J call TRBJ2-6, with D tentatively TRBD1 (6 bases). Germline CDR1 reads SNHLY; CDR2 reads FYNNEI. Trimming took 4 bases from V and 4 from J, leaving 17 bases between them. There are 17 residues in the CDR3.

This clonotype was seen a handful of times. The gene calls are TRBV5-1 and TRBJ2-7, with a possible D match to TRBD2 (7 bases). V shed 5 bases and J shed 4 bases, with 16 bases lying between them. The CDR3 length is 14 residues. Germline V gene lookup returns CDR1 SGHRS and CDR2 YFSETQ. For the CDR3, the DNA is TGCGCCAGCAGTCCCAGGGGTAGCGGGTACGAGCAGTACTTC. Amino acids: CASSPRGSGYEQYF. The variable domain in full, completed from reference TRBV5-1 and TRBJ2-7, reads KAGVTQTPRYLIKTRGQQVTLSCSPISGHRSVSWYQQTPGQGLQFLFEYFSETQRNKGNFPGRFSGRQFSNSRSEMNVSTLELGDSALYLCASSPRGSGYEQYFGPGTRLTVT.

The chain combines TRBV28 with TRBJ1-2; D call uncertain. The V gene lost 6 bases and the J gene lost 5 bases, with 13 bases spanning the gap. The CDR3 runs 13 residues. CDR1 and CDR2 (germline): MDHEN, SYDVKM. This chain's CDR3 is CASSTRYGYGYTF. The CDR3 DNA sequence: TGTGCCAGCAGCACCCGATATGGGTATGGCTACACCTTC.

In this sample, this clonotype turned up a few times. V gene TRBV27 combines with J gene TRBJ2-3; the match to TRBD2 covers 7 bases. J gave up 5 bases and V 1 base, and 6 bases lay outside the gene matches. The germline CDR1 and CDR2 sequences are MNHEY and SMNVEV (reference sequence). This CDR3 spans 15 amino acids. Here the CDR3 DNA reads TGTGCCAGCAGTTTATACTGGGGGGGTGAAGATACGCAGTATTTT. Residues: CASSLYWGGEDTQYF.

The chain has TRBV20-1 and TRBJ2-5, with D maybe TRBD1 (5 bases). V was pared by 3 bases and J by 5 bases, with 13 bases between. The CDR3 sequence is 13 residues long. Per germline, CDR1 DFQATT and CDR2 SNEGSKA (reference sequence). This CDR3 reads CSASRGSKETQYF. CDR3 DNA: TGCAGTGCTAGTAGGGGCAGCAAGGAGACCCAGTACTTC.

The CDR3 sequence: CSARGGAVGELFF. As DNA, the CDR3 is TGCAGTGCTCGCGGGGGGGCTGTCGGGGAGCTGTTTTTT. The chain couples TRBV20-1 to TRBJ2-2, with TRBD2 identical over 9 bases. Germline CDR1 and CDR2: DFQATT and SNEGSKA (reference sequence). The CDR3 consists of 13 residues. J gave up 7 bases and V 5 bases, and 5 bases lay outside the gene matches.

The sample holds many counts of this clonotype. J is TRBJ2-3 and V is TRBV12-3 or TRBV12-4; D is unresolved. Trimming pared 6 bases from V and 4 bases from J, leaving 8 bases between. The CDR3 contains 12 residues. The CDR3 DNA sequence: TGTGCCAGCAGCCCTGGCGCAGATACGCAGTATTTT. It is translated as CASSPGADTQYF.

CDR3: CASSATLFVDTQYF. The DNA for the CDR3 is TGTGCCAGCAGTGCCACCCTCTTCGTAGATACGCAGTATTTT. The chain links TRBV6-1 to TRBJ2-3, with no clear D. Germline-derived CDR1 and CDR2 are MNHNS and SASEGT. Trimming stripped 4 bases from V and 5 bases from J, with 13 bases between. The CDR3 consists of 14 residues.

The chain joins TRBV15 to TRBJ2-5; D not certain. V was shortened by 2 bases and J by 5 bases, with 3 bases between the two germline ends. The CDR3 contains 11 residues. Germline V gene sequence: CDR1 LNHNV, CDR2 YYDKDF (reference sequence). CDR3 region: CATSRKETQYF. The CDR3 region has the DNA TGTGCCACCAGCAGAAAGGAGACCCAGTACTTC. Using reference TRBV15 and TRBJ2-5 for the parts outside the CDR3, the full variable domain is DAMVIQNPRYQVTQFGKPVTLSCSQTLNHNVMYWYQQKSSQAPKLLFHYYDKDFNNEADTPDNFQSRRPNTSFCFLDIRSPGLGDTAMYLCATSRKETQYFGPGTRLLVL.

CDR3 nucleotides: TGTGCCAGCAGTTTAGACCGTCCTAGCGGGACTAGCACAGATACGCAGTATTTT. This gives the protein CASSLDRPSGTSTDTQYF. The chain employs TRBV27 and TRBJ2-3, with TRBD2 matching over 9 bases. The CDR3 runs to 18 residues. The V gene end was trimmed by 2 bases and the J gene end by 0 bases; junction bases not matched to a gene: 9. CDR1 MNHEY and CDR2 SMNVEV come from the germline V gene (reference sequence).

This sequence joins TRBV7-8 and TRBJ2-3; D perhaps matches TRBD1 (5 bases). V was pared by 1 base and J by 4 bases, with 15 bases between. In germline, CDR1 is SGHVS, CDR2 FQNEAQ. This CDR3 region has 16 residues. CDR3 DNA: TGTGCCAGCAGCTTAGTTTCAGGTTTAGGGGCAGATACGCAGTATTTT. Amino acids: CASSLVSGLGADTQYF.

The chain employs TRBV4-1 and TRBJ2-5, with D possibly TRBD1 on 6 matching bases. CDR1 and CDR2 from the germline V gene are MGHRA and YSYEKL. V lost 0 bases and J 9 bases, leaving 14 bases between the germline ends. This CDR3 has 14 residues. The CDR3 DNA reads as TGCGCCAGCAGCCAAGAATCAAGCAGGGGAGCCCAGTACTTC. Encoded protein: CASSQESSRGAQYF.

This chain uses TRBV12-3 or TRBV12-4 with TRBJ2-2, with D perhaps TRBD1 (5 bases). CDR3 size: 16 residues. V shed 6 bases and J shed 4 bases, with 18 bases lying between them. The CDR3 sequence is CASRGTLVGRTGELFF. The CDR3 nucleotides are TGTGCCAGCAGGGGAACGTTAGTGGGGCGCACCGGGGAGCTGTTTTTT.

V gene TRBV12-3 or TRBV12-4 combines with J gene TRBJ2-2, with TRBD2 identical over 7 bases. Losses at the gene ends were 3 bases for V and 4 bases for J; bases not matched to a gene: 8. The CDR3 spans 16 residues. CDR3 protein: CASSLMAGVVTGELFF. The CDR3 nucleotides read TGTGCCAGCAGTTTGATGGCGGGAGTGGTCACCGGGGAGCTGTTTTTT.

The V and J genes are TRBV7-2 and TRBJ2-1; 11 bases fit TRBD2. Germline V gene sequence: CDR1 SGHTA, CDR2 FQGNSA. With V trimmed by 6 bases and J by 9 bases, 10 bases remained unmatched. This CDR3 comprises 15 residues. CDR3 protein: CASRDSGGAGGEQFF. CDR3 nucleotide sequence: TGTGCCAGCAGGGATAGCGGGGGGGCAGGTGGTGAGCAGTTCTTC.